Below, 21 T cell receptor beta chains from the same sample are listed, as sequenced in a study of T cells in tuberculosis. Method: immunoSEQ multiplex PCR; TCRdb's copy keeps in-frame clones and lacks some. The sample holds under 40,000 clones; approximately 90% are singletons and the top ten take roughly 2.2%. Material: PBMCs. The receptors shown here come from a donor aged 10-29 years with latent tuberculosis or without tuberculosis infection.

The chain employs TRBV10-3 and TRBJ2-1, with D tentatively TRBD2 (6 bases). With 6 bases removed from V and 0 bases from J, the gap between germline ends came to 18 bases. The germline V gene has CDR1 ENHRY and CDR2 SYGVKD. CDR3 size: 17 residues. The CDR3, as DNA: TGTGCCATCAGCCCCTTCGGGGGAACAACCTCCTACAATGAGCAGTTCTTC. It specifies CAISPFGGTTSYNEQFF.

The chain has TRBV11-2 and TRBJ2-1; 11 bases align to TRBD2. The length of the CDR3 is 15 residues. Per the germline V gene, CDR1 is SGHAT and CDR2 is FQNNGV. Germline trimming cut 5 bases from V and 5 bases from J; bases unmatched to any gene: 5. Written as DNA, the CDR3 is TGTGCCAGCAGCCTTAGCGGGGGGGCGAACAATGAGCAGTTCTTC. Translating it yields CASSLSGGANNEQFF.

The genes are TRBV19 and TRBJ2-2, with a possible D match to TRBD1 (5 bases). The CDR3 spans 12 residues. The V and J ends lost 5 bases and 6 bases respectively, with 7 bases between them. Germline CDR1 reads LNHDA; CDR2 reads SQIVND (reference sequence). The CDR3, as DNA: TGTGCCAGTAGTCTGGGGCCCGGGGAGCTGTTTTTT. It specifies CASSLGPGELFF.

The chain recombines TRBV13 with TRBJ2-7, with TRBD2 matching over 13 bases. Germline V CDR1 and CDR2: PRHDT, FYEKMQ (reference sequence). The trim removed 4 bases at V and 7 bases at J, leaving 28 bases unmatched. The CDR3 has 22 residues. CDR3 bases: TGTGCCAGCAGCTCCGGGACAGGGATCCATGAGGGACTAGCGGGGAACCAGGGGGAGCAGTACTTC. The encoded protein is CASSSGTGIHEGLAGNQGEQYF. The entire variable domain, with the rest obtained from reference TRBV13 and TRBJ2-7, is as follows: AAGVIQSPRHLIKEKRETATLKCYPIPRHDTVYWYQQGPGQDPQFLISFYEKMQSDKGSIPDRFSAQQFSDYHSELNMSSLELGDSALYFCASSSGTGIHEGLAGNQGEQYFGPGTRLTVT.

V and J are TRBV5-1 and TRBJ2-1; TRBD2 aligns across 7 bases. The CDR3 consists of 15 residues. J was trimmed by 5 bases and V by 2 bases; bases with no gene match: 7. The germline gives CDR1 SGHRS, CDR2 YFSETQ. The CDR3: CASSLGRENHNEQFF. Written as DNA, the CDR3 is TGCGCCAGCAGCTTAGGGCGGGAGAACCACAATGAGCAGTTCTTC.

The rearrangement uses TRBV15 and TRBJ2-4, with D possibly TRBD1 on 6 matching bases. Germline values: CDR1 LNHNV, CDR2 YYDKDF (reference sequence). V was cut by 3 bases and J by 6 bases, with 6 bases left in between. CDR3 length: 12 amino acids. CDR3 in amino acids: CATSRTGNIQYF. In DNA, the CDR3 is TGTGCCACCAGCAGGACAGGAAACATTCAGTACTTC.

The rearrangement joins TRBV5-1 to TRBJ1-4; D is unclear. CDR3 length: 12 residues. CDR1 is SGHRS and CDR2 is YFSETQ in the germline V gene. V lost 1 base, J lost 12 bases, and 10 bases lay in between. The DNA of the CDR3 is TGCGCCAGCAGCTTGCCGTCGGAGGAACTGTTTTTT. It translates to CASSLPSEELFF.

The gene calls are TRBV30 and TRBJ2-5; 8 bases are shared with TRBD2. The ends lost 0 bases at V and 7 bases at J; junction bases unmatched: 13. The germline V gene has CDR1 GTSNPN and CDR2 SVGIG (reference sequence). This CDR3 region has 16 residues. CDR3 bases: TGTGCCTGGAGTGTACTCGTCGGGGGGGCCGCGGGGACCCAGTACTTC. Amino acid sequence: CAWSVLVGGAAGTQYF.

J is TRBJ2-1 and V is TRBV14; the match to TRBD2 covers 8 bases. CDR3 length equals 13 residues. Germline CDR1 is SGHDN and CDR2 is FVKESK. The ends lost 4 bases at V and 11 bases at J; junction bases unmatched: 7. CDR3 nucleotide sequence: TGTGCCAGCAGCCTCCTTTTAGCGGGGCAGCAGTTCTTC. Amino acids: CASSLLLAGQQFF. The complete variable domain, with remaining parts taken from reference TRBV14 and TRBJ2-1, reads EAGVTQFPSHSVIEKGQTVTLRCDPISGHDNLYWYRRVMGKEIKFLLHFVKESKQDESGMPNNRFLAERTGGTYSTLKVQPAELEDSGVYFCASSLLLAGQQFFGPGTRLTVL.

The CDR3 loop is CASSAAGNWGQPQHF. The CDR3 nucleotides read TGCGCCAGCAGTGCGGCAGGGAATTGGGGTCAGCCCCAGCATTTT. The genes are TRBV4-1 and TRBJ1-5, with TRBD1 as a possible D gene (5 bases). Trimming left V 6 bases short and J 6 bases short, with 18 bases between. CDR1 and CDR2 (germline): MGHRA, YSYEKL. This CDR3 is built from 15 residues.

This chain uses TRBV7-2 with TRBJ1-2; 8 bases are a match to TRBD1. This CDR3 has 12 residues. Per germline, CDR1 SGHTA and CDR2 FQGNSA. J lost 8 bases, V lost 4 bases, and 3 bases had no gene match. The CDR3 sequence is CASSYDRGGYTF. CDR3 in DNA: TGTGCCAGCAGCTACGACAGGGGAGGCTACACCTTC.

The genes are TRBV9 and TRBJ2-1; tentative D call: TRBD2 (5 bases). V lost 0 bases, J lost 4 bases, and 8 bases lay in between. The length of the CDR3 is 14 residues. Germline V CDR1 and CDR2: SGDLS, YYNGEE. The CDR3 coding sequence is TGTGCCAGCAGCGTAGACGGGATTTACAATGAGCAGTTCTTC. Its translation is CASSVDGIYNEQFF.

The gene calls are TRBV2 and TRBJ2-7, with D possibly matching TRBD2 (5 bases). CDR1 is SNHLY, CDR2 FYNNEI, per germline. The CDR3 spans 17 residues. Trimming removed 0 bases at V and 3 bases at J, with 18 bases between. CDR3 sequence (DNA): TGTGCCAGCAGTGAAGCGCTTCAGGACTCAAGAGACTACGAGCAGTACTTC. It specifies CASSEALQDSRDYEQYF.

The CDR3 region is CASSLGLPGNNEQFF. The CDR3 coding sequence is TGTGCCAGCAGCCTCGGACTCCCTGGAAACAATGAGCAGTTCTTC. This chain joins TRBV7-2 and TRBJ2-1; D is perhaps TRBD2 (5 bases). Trimming left V 5 bases short and J 5 bases short, with 16 bases between. This CDR3 region has 15 residues. CDR1 and CDR2 from the germline V gene are SGHTA and FQGNSA.

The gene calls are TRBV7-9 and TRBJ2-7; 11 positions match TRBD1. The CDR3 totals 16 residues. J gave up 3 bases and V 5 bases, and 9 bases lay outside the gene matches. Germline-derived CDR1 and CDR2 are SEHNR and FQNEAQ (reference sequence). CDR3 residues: CASSRAGQGGYYEQYF. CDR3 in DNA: TGTGCCAGCAGCCGAGCGGGACAGGGGGGTTACTACGAGCAGTACTTC. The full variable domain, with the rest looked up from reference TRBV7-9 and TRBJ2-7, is DTGVSQNPRHKITKRGQNVTFRCDPISEHNRLYWYRQTLGQGPEFLTYFQNEAQLEKSRLLSDRFSAERPKGSFSTLEIQRTEQGDSAMYLCASSRAGQGGYYEQYFGPGTRLTVT.

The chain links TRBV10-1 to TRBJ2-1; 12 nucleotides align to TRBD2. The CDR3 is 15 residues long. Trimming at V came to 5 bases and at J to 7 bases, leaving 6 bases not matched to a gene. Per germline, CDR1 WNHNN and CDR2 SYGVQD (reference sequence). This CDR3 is CASSPSGGAENEQFF. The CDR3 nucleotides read TGCGCCAGCAGTCCTAGCGGGGGGGCCGAAAATGAGCAGTTCTTC.

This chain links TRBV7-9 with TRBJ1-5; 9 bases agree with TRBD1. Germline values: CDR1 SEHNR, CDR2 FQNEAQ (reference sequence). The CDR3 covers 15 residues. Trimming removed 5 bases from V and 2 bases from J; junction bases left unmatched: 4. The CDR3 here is CASSRDREGNQPQHF. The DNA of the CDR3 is TGTGCCAGCAGCCGGGACAGGGAGGGCAATCAGCCCCAGCATTTT. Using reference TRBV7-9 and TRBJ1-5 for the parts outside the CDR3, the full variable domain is DTGVSQNPRHKITKRGQNVTFRCDPISEHNRLYWYRQTLGQGPEFLTYFQNEAQLEKSRLLSDRFSAERPKGSFSTLEIQRTEQGDSAMYLCASSRDREGNQPQHFGDGTRLSIL.

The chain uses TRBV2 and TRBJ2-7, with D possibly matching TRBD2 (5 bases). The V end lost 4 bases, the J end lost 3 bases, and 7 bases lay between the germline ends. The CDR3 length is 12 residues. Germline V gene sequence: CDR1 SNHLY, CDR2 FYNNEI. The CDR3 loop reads CASSGLSYEQYF. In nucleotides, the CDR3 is TGTGCCAGCAGTGGACTAAGCTACGAGCAGTACTTC.

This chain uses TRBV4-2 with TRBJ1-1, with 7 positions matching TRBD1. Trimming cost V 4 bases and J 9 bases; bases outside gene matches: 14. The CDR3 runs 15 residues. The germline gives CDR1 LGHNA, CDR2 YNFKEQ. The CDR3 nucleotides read TGTGCCAGCAGCCGAGAAGACAGGGCCACTACCCAAGCTTTCTTT. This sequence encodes CASSREDRATTQAFF.

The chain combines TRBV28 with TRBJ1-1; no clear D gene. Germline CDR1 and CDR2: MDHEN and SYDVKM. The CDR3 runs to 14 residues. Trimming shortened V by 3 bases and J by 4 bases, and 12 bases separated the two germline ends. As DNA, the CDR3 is TGTGCCAGCAGTTTTCCCGTAGCTACCACTGAAGCTTTCTTT. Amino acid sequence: CASSFPVATTEAFF.

In nucleotides, the CDR3 is TGTGCCAGCAGCTTGCGAGCGGGAGGTACCAGCGAGCAGTACTTC. The encoded protein is CASSLRAGGTSEQYF. The chain couples TRBV5-4 to TRBJ2-7, with 9 positions matching TRBD2. Germline V gives CDR1 SGHNT, CDR2 YYREEE (reference sequence). This CDR3 spans 15 amino acids. J lost 6 bases, V lost 1 base, and 8 bases had no gene match.